These 9 T cell receptor beta chains originate from one sample sequenced in a study of T cell repertoires in cytomegalovirus infection. TCRdb fed the reads into MiXCR, producing one record per CDR3 protein. The sample holds nearly 650,000 distinct CDR3 sequences; 20% to 25% are singletons and the top ten take roughly 8%. The material sequenced was CD8+ T cells from PBMCs. All receptors come from a human donor in good health (CMV status not recorded). Some clones in this sample may be carry-over from other donors' samples.

The V call is TRBV7-4, the J call TRBJ1-2; D is ambiguous. V lost 5 bases and J 4 bases, leaving 11 bases between the germline ends. CDR1 SGHVT and CDR2 SQSDAQ come from the germline V gene. This CDR3 comprises 13 residues. The CDR3 reads CASSPPQGYGYTF. The CDR3 nucleotides are TGTGCCAGCAGCCCTCCGCAAGGCTATGGCTACACCTTC.

CDR3 DNA: TGCAGCGTTGAAGAGTGGGTACAGGGGGCACCAAGTGGGGCCAACGTCCTGACTTTC. Its protein is CSVEEWVQGAPSGANVLTF. The rearrangement joins TRBV29-1 to TRBJ2-6; 9 bases are a match to TRBD1. CDR1 and CDR2 from the germline V gene are SQVTM and ANQGSEA. J gave up 3 bases and V 0 bases, and 12 bases lay outside the gene matches. There are 19 residues in the CDR3. The entire variable domain, with the rest obtained from reference TRBV29-1 and TRBJ2-6, is as follows: SAVISQKPSRDICQRGTSLTIQCQVDSQVTMMFWYRQQPGQSLTLIATANQGSEATYESGFVIDKFPISRPNLTFSTLTVSNMSPEDSSIYLCSVEEWVQGAPSGANVLTFGAGSRLTVL.

The V gene is TRBV7-4, the J gene TRBJ2-3, with D possibly TRBD1 on 6 matching bases. Trimming left V 5 bases short and J 2 bases short, with 14 bases between. Germline CDR1 and CDR2: SGHVT and SQSDAQ. The CDR3 sequence is 15 residues long. As DNA, the CDR3 is TGTGCCAGCAGCACCCGGACAGAATTCACAGATACGCAGTATTTT. This translates into CASSTRTEFTDTQYF. Drawing the rest from reference TRBV7-4 and TRBJ2-3, the complete variable domain is GAGVSQSPRYKVAKRGRDVALRCDSISGHVTLYWYRQTLGQGSEVLTYSQSDAQRDKSGRPSGRFSAERPERSVSTLKIQRTEQGDSAVYLCASSTRTEFTDTQYFGPGTRLTVL.

This clonotype showed up just a few times. This chain joins TRBV19 and TRBJ2-3; weak D call: TRBD1 (6 bases). Germline V gene lookup returns CDR1 LNHDA and CDR2 SQIVND (reference sequence). The CDR3 is 17 amino acids. Trimming pared 4 bases from V and 0 bases from J, leaving 17 bases between. The CDR3 loop is CASSTPDRSLSTDTQYF. The CDR3 coding sequence is TGTGCCAGTAGTACCCCGGACAGATCCCTTAGCACAGATACGCAGTATTTT.

The V and J genes are TRBV2 and TRBJ1-2; 8 nucleotides line up with TRBD1. Looked up from germline, CDR1 is SNHLY and CDR2 is FYNNEI. The CDR3 extends over 13 amino acids. Unmatched junction bases numbered 4, after V lost 8 bases and J lost 2 bases. CDR3 sequence: CASPRGQNYGYTF. The CDR3 nucleotides are TGTGCCAGCCCCAGGGGGCAGAACTATGGCTACACCTTC.

This clonotype has a handful of counts. This chain uses TRBV28 with TRBJ2-5; a weak D match, TRBD1 (5 bases). The CDR3 contains 14 residues. V lost 3 bases, J lost 4 bases, and 12 bases lay in between. Germline lookup yields CDR1 MDHEN and CDR2 SYDVKM. As DNA, the CDR3 is TGTGCCAGCAGTTTCCGCCTAAGGGGAGAGACCCAGTACTTC. Translation gives CASSFRLRGETQYF.

This clonotype came up many times. The V gene is TRBV7-3, the J gene TRBJ2-2, with 12 positions matching TRBD2. Germline V gene sequence: CDR1 SGHTA, CDR2 FQGTGA. Trimming took 1 base from V and 0 from J; bases not matched to a gene: 3. CDR3 length: 18 amino acids. CDR3 amino acids: CASSLRLAGAANTGELFF. The CDR3 bases are TGTGCCAGCAGCTTAAGACTAGCGGGGGCAGCGAACACCGGGGAGCTGTTTTTT.

J is TRBJ1-3 and V is TRBV12-5; unclear D gene. V lost 1 base and J 0 bases, leaving 7 bases between the germline ends. The V gene's germline CDR1 is LGHNT and CDR2 FRNRAP. This CDR3 has 15 amino acids. DNA for the CDR3: TGTGCTAGTGGTTTGGGTACAGACTCTGGAAACACCATATATTTT. Translation: CASGLGTDSGNTIYF.

This clonotype has a count of ten or more. This chain links TRBV28 with TRBJ2-5; the D is unclear. In germline, CDR1 is MDHEN, CDR2 SYDVKM. Deletions cut 2 bases from V and 0 bases from J, with 7 bases between. This CDR3 has 14 residues. The CDR3 DNA reads TGTGCCAGCAGTTTAGCATTGTACCAAGAGACCCAGTACTTC. This gives the protein CASSLALYQETQYF.